Reported below is one T cell receptor (beta chain). TCRdb's table, derived via immunoSEQ multiplex PCR, lists solely in-frame clones and lacks some. The sample shows approximately 46,000 clones, approximately 81% of them seen only once. V lost 2 bases and J lost 4, with 12 bases in between. The CDR3 is 14 residues long. Germline lookup yields CDR1 SGHDT and CDR2 YYEEEE. The sort gate was single viable CD3+CD4+CD8-CD45RO+ cells for memory CD4+ T cells. The data belong to a study of memory CD4+ T cells and cytomegalovirus serostatus. Study-level information: Of the healthy Belgian adults, several were CMV seropositive and 24 seronegative.

The V call is TRBV5-6, the J call TRBJ1-2; D ambiguous. Sequencing input: memory CD4+ T cells from blood. This clonotype originated in an adult in good health and CMV-seropositive. In DNA form, the CDR3 reads TGTGCCAGCAGCTTAAGGGTAGCGTCCTATGGCTACACCTTC. Translating gives CASSLRVASYGYTF.